Described below is a single TCR beta chain sequence and its context. As yet, its antigen is unknown. The data were obtained in a study of CD8 T cells in ankylosing spondylitis. Study-wide findings and caveats: Significantly higher representation of disease-linked clones was reported for matched ankylosing spondylitis synovial fluid.

CDR3 length: 16 amino acids. V was shortened by 0 bases and J by 6 bases, with 15 bases between the two germline ends. From germline, CDR1 is MNHEY and CDR2 SVGAGI. Using its own MiXCR run on the 5' RACE reads, TCRdb lists one record per CDR3 protein. The sample lists some 250,000 distinct CDR3 sequences, 20% to 30% occurring once. The specimen sequenced was blood, either unsorted or a sorted T cell fraction (not recorded which). The rearrangement links TRBV6-5 to TRBJ2-1; the D gene is possibly TRBD1 (5 bases). The source of this sequence is a male donor with ankylosing spondylitis or in good health (not recorded which). Here the CDR3 reads CASSYSGQGMLNEQFF. The DNA for the CDR3 is TGTGCCAGCAGTTACTCGGGGCAGGGAATGCTCAATGAGCAGTTCTTC.